This TCR beta chain was obtained from a study of shared clonotypes between healthy human individuals. Study outcomes and limitations: Lower generation probabilities were found for non-shared clonotypes than for those shared by all four donors. It was anticipated that sequencing depth would influence how many clonotypes donors shared.

Generated by immunoSEQ multiplex PCR, the TCRdb table keeps only in-frame clones and is missing some. The sample consists of some 2,100,000 clones, approximately 96% of them appearing once. The length of the CDR3 is 14 residues. V lost 3 bases, J lost 7 bases, and 15 bases lay in between. CDR1 SGHRS and CDR2 YFSETQ come from the germline V gene. With respect to this clone: The antigen is not known.

The clonotype comes from a man younger than 35 in good health. The sequencing sample was made of naive CD4+ T cells sorted from blood. Subset noted: CD45RA+ positively selected. The V call is TRBV5-1, the J call TRBJ2-3; D may be TRBD1 or TRBD2 (6 bases each). Here the CDR3 reads CASSSRGDGNTQYF. The CDR3 DNA reads as TGCGCCAGCAGCTCTAGGGGGGATGGGAATACGCAGTATTTT.